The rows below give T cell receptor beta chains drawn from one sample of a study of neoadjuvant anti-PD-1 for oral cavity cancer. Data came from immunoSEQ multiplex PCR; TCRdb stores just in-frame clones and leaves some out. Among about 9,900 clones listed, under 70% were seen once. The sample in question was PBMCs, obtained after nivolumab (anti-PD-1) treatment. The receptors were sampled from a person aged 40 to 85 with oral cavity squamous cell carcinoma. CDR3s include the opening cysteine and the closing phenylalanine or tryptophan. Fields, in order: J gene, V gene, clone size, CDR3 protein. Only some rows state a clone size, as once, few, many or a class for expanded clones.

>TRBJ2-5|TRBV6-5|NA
CASRQTSLETQYF
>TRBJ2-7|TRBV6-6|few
CASEGALLRHEQYF
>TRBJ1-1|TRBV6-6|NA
CASRRDRGTLNTEAFF
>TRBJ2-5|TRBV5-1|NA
CASSLEETQYF
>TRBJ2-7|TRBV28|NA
CASNQRDRGPYEQYF
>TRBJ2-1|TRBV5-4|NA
CASSLGHTLSGGYNEQFF
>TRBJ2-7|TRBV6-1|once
CASSESTVLYEQYF
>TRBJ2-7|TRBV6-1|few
CATLPGQGAREQYF
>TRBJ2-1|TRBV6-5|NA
CAAGGLSNEQFF
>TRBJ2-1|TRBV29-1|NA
CSVARQGRYYNEQFF
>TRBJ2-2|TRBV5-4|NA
CASSLAVAANTGELFF
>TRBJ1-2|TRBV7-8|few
CASSSRRQGAGDVYTF
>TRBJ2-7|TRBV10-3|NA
CATRTSGGANEQYF
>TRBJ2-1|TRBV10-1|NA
CASNRRQGGANEQFF
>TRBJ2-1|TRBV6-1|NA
CASSDIRLGLDLGEQFF
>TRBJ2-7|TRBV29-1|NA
CSATWRGAYEQYF
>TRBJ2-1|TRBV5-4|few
CASSGGLFNEQFF
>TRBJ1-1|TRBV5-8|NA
CASSLGHSNTEAFF
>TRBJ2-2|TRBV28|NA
CASSLAIGERGELFF
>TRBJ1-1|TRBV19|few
CASSIEDRLNTEAFF
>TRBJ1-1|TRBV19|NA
CATKTVGWDRGDTEAFF
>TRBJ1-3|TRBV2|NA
CASSNRGASGNTIYF
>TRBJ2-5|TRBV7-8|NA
CASSLRQGAGGETQYF
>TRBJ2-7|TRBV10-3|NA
CAISESRDNYEQYF
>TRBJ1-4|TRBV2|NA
CASRQGIGEKLFF
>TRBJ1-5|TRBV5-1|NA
CASKEGTNSNQPQHF
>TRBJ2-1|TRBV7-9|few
CASSHTSGRPNEQFF
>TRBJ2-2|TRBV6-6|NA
CASSRPTGELFF
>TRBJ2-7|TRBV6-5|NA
CASGEVRSYEQYF
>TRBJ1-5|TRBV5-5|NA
CASSSGLYQPQHF
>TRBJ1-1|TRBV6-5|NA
CATYREYTEAFF
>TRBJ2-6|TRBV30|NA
CAWSVSGQGTSGANVLTF
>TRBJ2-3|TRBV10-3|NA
CAISVGGGYTDTQYF
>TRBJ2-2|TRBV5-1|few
CASSWTWGTGELFF
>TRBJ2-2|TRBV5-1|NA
CASSLALGGSLNTGELFF
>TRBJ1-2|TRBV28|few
CASSSPPGVYGYTF
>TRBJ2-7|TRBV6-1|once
CASSEGPKTTSGRKVEQYF
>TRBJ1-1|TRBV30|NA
CAFLDRVGEAFF
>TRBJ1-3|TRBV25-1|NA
CASSRSSGNTIYF
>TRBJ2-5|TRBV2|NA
CASSGPGTSGVKTQYF
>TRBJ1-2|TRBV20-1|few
CSAMTREYYTF
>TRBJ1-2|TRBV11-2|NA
CASSLPQAGDGYTF
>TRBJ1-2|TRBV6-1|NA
CASSESQGVGGYTF
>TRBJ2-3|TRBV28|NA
CASSPGLAGPDTQYF
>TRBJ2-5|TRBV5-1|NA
CASSLRAQGGGETQYF
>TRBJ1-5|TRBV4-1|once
CASSIRTGLNQPQHF
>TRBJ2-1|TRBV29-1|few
CSVTSPGEQFF
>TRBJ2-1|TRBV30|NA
CAWSSSRLSSYNEQFF
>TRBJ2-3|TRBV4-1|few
CASSYRGADTQYF
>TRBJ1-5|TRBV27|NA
CASSPQGLGNQPQHF
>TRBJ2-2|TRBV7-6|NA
CASSSETGWNTGELFF
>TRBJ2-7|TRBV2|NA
CASREASSGSYEQYF
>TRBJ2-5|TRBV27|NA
CASSSPGLAEETQYF
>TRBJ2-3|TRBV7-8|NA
CASSPPRVDTQYF
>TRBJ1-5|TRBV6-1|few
CASSEGGRGNQPQHF
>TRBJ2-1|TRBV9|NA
CASSVAGTSGGNSYNEQFF
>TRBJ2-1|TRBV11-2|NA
CASSLAPSTYNEQFF
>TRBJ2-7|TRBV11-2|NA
CASSLTSTYEQYF
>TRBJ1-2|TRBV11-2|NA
CATTDYRTGGGYTF
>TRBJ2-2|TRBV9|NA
CASSYYQGASTGELFF